One and the same sample provided the 21 T cell receptor beta chains below, sequenced in a study of T cell repertoires in cytomegalovirus infection. Each CDR3 protein is one row after TCRdb ran MiXCR on the reads. The sample holds 150,000 to 200,000 distinct CDR3 sequences, less than 9.5% seen once. The sample comprised PBMCs. These receptors were obtained from a human donor in good health (CMV status not recorded). Some clones in this sample may be carry-over from other donors' samples.

This clonotype was counted many times. This chain joins TRBV28 and TRBJ1-1; D is perhaps TRBD1 (5 bases). The V and J ends lost 5 bases and 7 bases respectively, with 20 bases between them. This CDR3 region has 15 residues. Germline V CDR1 and CDR2: MDHEN, SYDVKM. Here the CDR3 reads CASSPGTPGPVEAFF. For the CDR3, the DNA is TGTGCCAGCAGTCCCGGGACCCCTGGGCCGGTTGAAGCTTTCTTT.

Ten or more counts support this clonotype. V gene TRBV7-2 combines with J gene TRBJ1-2, with D perhaps matching TRBD1 (6 bases). Germline CDR1 SGHTA, CDR2 FQGNSA. The V gene lost 1 base and the J gene lost 8 bases, with 14 bases spanning the gap. The CDR3 is 14 residues long. The CDR3 spells CASSLGQAASGYTF. CDR3 bases: TGTGCCAGCAGCTTAGGACAGGCAGCATCCGGCTACACCTTC.

The rearrangement uses TRBV24-1 and TRBJ1-2; the match to TRBD1 covers 9 bases. V shed 3 bases, J shed 8 bases, and the junction held 6 bases outside the gene matches. CDR1 and CDR2 (germline): KGHDR, SFDVKD. This CDR3 contains 14 residues. Written as DNA, the CDR3 is TGTGCCACCAGTGATCCGGGACAGGGAGACGGCTACACCTTC. This encodes CATSDPGQGDGYTF.

This clonotype was found many times. V is TRBV7-2 and J is TRBJ2-1; D gene unclear. The CDR3 covers 13 residues. V lost 2 bases and J 10 bases, leaving 12 bases between the germline ends. Per germline, CDR1 SGHTA and CDR2 FQGNSA. In nucleotides, the CDR3 is TGTGCCAGCAGCTTATCGATTTCGAGGGAGCAGTTCTTC. As protein: CASSLSISREQFF. Complete variable domain (other parts from reference TRBV7-2 and TRBJ2-1): GAGVSQSPSNKVTEKGKDVELRCDPISGHTALYWYRQSLGQGLEFLIYFQGNSAPDKSGLPSDRFSAERTGGSVSTLTIQRTQQEDSAVYLCASSLSISREQFFGPGTRLTVL.

This clonotype was seen repeatedly, ten times or more. The V gene is TRBV28, the J gene TRBJ1-2, with D perhaps TRBD1 (6 bases). CDR3 size: 14 residues. Trimming took 4 bases from V and 4 from J, leaving 13 bases between them. Germline values: CDR1 MDHEN, CDR2 SYDVKM. CDR3 DNA sequence: TGTGCCAGCAGTTGGGGGGACAATGGCTATGGCTACACCTTC. Amino acids: CASSWGDNGYGYTF.

In this sample, this clonotype turned up a few times. The chain uses TRBV2 and TRBJ2-1, with D perhaps TRBD2 (6 bases). The V end was cut by 6 bases, the J end by 8 bases, with 11 bases between. Germline V gene sequence: CDR1 SNHLY, CDR2 FYNNEI. The CDR3 has 12 amino acids. CDR3 in amino acids: CASREGRDEQFF. Here the CDR3 DNA reads TGTGCCAGCAGGGAGGGACGGGATGAGCAGTTCTTC.

This clonotype was counted ten times or more. This chain links TRBV7-2 with TRBJ2-3; D not resolved. Germline-derived CDR1 and CDR2 are SGHTA and FQGNSA. Trimming cost V 5 bases and J 7 bases, with 13 bases left between them. The CDR3 totals 13 residues. CDR3 residues: CASSPSGFNTQYF. The CDR3 DNA follows: TGTGCCAGCAGCCCCTCGGGCTTCAATACGCAGTATTTT.

This clonotype was counted a few times. The chain employs TRBV28 and TRBJ2-5, with a tentative D call TRBD2 (6 bases). The V gene's germline CDR1 is MDHEN and CDR2 SYDVKM. Trimming cost V 8 bases and J 2 bases, with 9 bases left between them. CDR3 length equals 12 residues. In nucleotides, the CDR3 is TGTGCCAGCGGGACTGGGCAAGAGACCCAGTACTTC. Translation: CASGTGQETQYF.

This clonotype came up many times. This rearrangement joins TRBV10-2 to TRBJ2-4; the D gene is possibly TRBD2 (6 bases). Germline CDR1 is WSHSY and CDR2 is SAAADI. V lost 3 bases to trimming and J lost 16 bases, with 16 bases between them. The CDR3 is 12 amino acids. Here the CDR3 DNA reads TGCGCCAGCAGTGATCTGGGGGGATCCACTTACTTC. This encodes CASSDLGGSTYF.

The sample holds many counts of this clonotype. DNA for the CDR3: TGTGCCAGCAGCGCCCACAGGGGGCTTAGCACAGATACGCAGTATTTT. Translated: CASSAHRGLSTDTQYF. The chain is built from TRBV7-8 and TRBJ2-3, with 9 bases lining up with TRBD1. CDR3 size: 16 residues. Per germline, CDR1 SGHVS and CDR2 FQNEAQ. V trimming: 5 bases; J trimming: 0 bases; junction bases outside the gene matches: 6.

The table lists this clonotype with many counts. The chain joins TRBV7-8 to TRBJ2-1; D call uncertain. The germline V and J ends were trimmed by 4 bases and 4 bases, with 11 bases remaining between them. Germline CDR1 SGHVS, CDR2 FQNEAQ. The CDR3 length is 14 residues. The CDR3 reads CASSSPEEYNEQFF. CDR3 bases: TGTGCCAGCAGCTCCCCCGAGGAGTACAATGAGCAGTTCTTC.

This clonotype has ten or more counts. The V call is TRBV7-6, the J call TRBJ2-2, with TRBD2 as a possible D gene (6 bases). Trimming cost V 0 bases and J 4 bases, with 6 bases left between them. CDR1 is SGHVS, CDR2 FNYEAQ, per germline. The CDR3 extends over 14 amino acids. CDR3 nucleotide sequence: TGTGCCAGCAGCTTAGCCGGGAGCACCGGGGAGCTGTTTTTT. Protein: CASSLAGSTGELFF. The variable domain in full, with the rest retrieved from reference TRBV7-6 and TRBJ2-2, is GAGVSQSPRYKVTKRGQDVALRCDPISGHVSLYWYRQALGQGPEFLTYFNYEAQQDKSGLPNDRFSAERPEGSISTLTIQRTEQRDSAMYRCASSLAGSTGELFFGEGSRLTVL.

This clonotype has a count of ten or more. The V and J genes are TRBV4-3 and TRBJ1-1, with D hard to call. The CDR3 covers 15 residues. The V end lost 4 bases, the J end lost 4 bases, and 16 bases lay between the germline ends. Per the germline V gene, CDR1 is LGHNA and CDR2 is YSLEER. The CDR3 protein is CASSLDGRDGTEAFF. DNA for the CDR3: TGCGCCAGCAGCCTAGACGGCCGAGATGGCACTGAAGCTTTCTTT.

This clonotype was observed at least ten times. J is TRBJ1-1 and V is TRBV7-2; D unresolved. Trimming removed 1 base at V and 0 bases at J, with 9 bases between. The CDR3 consists of 15 residues. Per the germline V gene, CDR1 is SGHTA and CDR2 is FQGNSA. CDR3 residues: CASSLEVGLNTEAFF. The CDR3 region has the DNA TGTGCCAGCAGCTTAGAGGTCGGGTTGAACACTGAAGCTTTCTTT. The full variable domain, completed using reference TRBV7-2 and TRBJ1-1, is GAGVSQSPSNKVTEKGKDVELRCDPISGHTALYWYRQSLGQGLEFLIYFQGNSAPDKSGLPSDRFSAERTGGSVSTLTIQRTQQEDSAVYLCASSLEVGLNTEAFFGQGTRLTVV.

This clonotype was recorded many times. The chain employs TRBV6-2 or TRBV6-3 and TRBJ2-1; 9 nucleotides line up with TRBD2. J gave up 4 bases and V 0 bases, and 7 bases lay outside the gene matches. Germline assignment: CDR1 MNHEY and CDR2 SVGEGT. This CDR3 has 17 residues. In nucleotides, the CDR3 is TGTGCCAGCAGTTACTCGGCTCGGCGGGGGGGATACAATGAGCAGTTCTTC. This codes for CASSYSARRGGYNEQFF.

The table lists this clonotype with a few counts. The V and J genes are TRBV20-1 and TRBJ2-6; TRBD2 matches 10 bases. Per germline, CDR1 DFQATT and CDR2 SNEGSKA (reference sequence). Losses at the gene ends were 5 bases for V and 0 bases for J; bases not matched to a gene: 10. This CDR3 spans 18 amino acids. The CDR3 nucleotides read TGCAGTGCTCCTGGGGGGGCTAGCGGGAGCTCTGGGGCCAACGTCCTGACTTTC. Translated, it gives CSAPGGASGSSGANVLTF.

This clonotype was seen at least ten times. The V gene is TRBV4-3, the J gene TRBJ2-3, with D unclear. The CDR3 runs 15 residues. V was shortened by 0 bases and J by 3 bases, with 10 bases between the two germline ends. The germline gives CDR1 LGHNA, CDR2 YSLEER. The CDR3 is CASSQDGAVTDTQYF. CDR3 nucleotides: TGCGCCAGCAGCCAAGATGGTGCTGTAACAGATACGCAGTATTTT.

This clonotype was seen repeatedly, ten times or more. The chain uses TRBV7-8 and TRBJ1-6, with D maybe TRBD1 (5 bases). The CDR3 length is 16 residues. From germline, CDR1 is SGHVS and CDR2 FQNEAQ. V was pared by 5 bases and J by 10 bases, with 21 bases between. As DNA, the CDR3 is TGTGCCAGCAGCAACTCTCTACCAGGGCGGGACTCACCCCTCCACTTT. As protein: CASSNSLPGRDSPLHF.

This clonotype was detected a few times. This chain uses TRBV29-1 with TRBJ1-1, with D maybe TRBD1 (5 bases). Germline assignment: CDR1 SQVTM and CDR2 ANQGSEA. V was shortened by 7 bases and J by 6 bases, with 9 bases between the two germline ends. The CDR3 length is 10 residues. The CDR3, as DNA: TGCAGCGGAGGGGAGGCTGAAGCTTTCTTT. Its protein is CSGGEAEAFF.

V usage is TRBV28 and J usage is TRBJ1-5; D is possibly TRBD1 (5 bases). CDR3 length: 15 residues. Between the trimmed V and J ends, which lost 5 bases and 2 bases, there was a span of 13 bases. Germline CDR1 reads MDHEN; CDR2 reads SYDVKM. The CDR3 reads CASSTWRGGNQPQHF. CDR3 bases: TGTGCCAGCAGTACGTGGAGGGGAGGCAATCAGCCCCAGCATTTT. Variable domain in full (rest from reference TRBV28 and TRBJ1-5): DVKVTQSSRYLVKRTGEKVFLECVQDMDHENMFWYRQDPGLGLRLIYFSYDVKMKEKGDIPEGYSVSREKKERFSLILESASTNQTSMYLCASSTWRGGNQPQHFGDGTRLSIL.

Ten or more counts support this clonotype. J is TRBJ2-7 and V is TRBV7-9, with D possibly being TRBD2 (7 bases). V dropped 4 bases and J dropped 9 bases, with 16 bases sitting between them. From germline, CDR1 is SEHNR and CDR2 FQNEAQ (reference sequence). CDR3 size: 13 residues. The CDR3 nucleotides read TGTGCCAGCAGCTCCGGGGGGCAGGGTGGGCAGTACTTC. Encoded protein: CASSSGGQGGQYF.